These T cell receptor beta chains were read from a single sample in a study of CD8+ T cells in alopecia areata. The method was immunoSEQ multiplex PCR; TCRdb's version includes in-frame clones alone and lacks a portion of them. The repertoire consists of some 200,000 clones, with 60% occurring once and the leading ten covering approximately 3.3%. The material sequenced was CD4+ T cells sorted from blood, taken at week 4, from a patient treated with tofacitinib. These receptors were obtained from a human donor with alopecia areata. CDR3s include the opening cysteine and the closing phenylalanine or tryptophan. Fields, in order: V gene, J gene, clone size, D gene, CDR3 DNA, CDR3 protein. The D gene is left open where the match is weak. The size of a clone is reported for some rows only, either as once, few or many, or as a class for expanded clones.

v_gene: TRBV4-2; j_gene: TRBJ2-3; abundance: NA; d_gene: NA; CDR3nt: TGTGCCAGCAGCCAAGTAACGGGGAACACAGATACGCAGTATTTT; CDR3aa: CASSQVTGNTDTQYF
v_gene: TRBV5-6; j_gene: TRBJ1-1; abundance: once; d_gene: NA; CDR3nt: TGTGCCAGCAGCGTGGTGTCAGGGAAAACTGAAGCTTTCTTT; CDR3aa: CASSVVSGKTEAFF
v_gene: TRBV7-2; j_gene: TRBJ1-2; abundance: NA; d_gene: NA; CDR3nt: TGTGCCAGCAGCTTAGGGTCTGCCGCCGTTTATGGCTACACCTTC; CDR3aa: CASSLGSAAVYGYTF
v_gene: TRBV7-2; j_gene: TRBJ2-4; abundance: NA; d_gene: TRBD2; CDR3nt: TGTGCCAGCAGCCATAGCGGGGACATTCAGTACTTC; CDR3aa: CASSHSGDIQYF
v_gene: TRBV7-9; j_gene: TRBJ1-2; abundance: NA; d_gene: TRBD1; CDR3nt: TGTGCCAGCAGGTCGGGACAGGGGGCTTTCTTCTATGGCTACACCTTC; CDR3aa: CASRSGQGAFFYGYTF
v_gene: TRBV30; j_gene: TRBJ2-7; abundance: NA; d_gene: NA; CDR3nt: TGTGCCTGGGCCTCGGGGCCAGCAACCTACGAGCAGTACTTC; CDR3aa: CAWASGPATYEQYF
v_gene: TRBV29-1; j_gene: TRBJ2-3; abundance: NA; d_gene: TRBD1; CDR3nt: TGCAGCGTCCCCACAGGGGGCGTTAGGACAGATACGCAGTATTTT; CDR3aa: CSVPTGGVRTDTQYF
v_gene: TRBV29-1; j_gene: TRBJ1-1; abundance: once; d_gene: NA; CDR3nt: TGCAGCGTTGAAGTGGGGCCGGGGGCGATGATTGGCACTGAAGCTTTCTTT; CDR3aa: CSVEVGPGAMIGTEAFF
v_gene: TRBV29-1; j_gene: TRBJ1-3; abundance: NA; d_gene: TRBD1; CDR3nt: TGCAGCGTTGGGACAGGGGAAAACACCATATATTTT; CDR3aa: CSVGTGENTIYF
v_gene: TRBV7-2; j_gene: TRBJ2-5; abundance: NA; d_gene: NA; CDR3nt: TGTGCCAGCAGCAGGGGACTGGTAAAAGAGACCCAGTACTTC; CDR3aa: CASSRGLVKETQYF
v_gene: TRBV28; j_gene: TRBJ2-6; abundance: NA; d_gene: NA; CDR3nt: TGTGCCAGCAGATCTGGGCTCTCTGGGGCCAACGTCCTGACTTTC; CDR3aa: CASRSGLSGANVLTF
v_gene: TRBV7-6; j_gene: TRBJ2-7; abundance: NA; d_gene: TRBD1; CDR3nt: TGTGCCAGCAGCTTAAACAGGGGATCGTACGAGCAGTACTTC; CDR3aa: CASSLNRGSYEQYF
v_gene: TRBV5-1; j_gene: TRBJ2-3; abundance: NA; d_gene: TRBD2; CDR3nt: TGCGCCAGCAGCTTGAGATCCTCTAGCGGGGAGGATACGCAGTATTTT; CDR3aa: CASSLRSSSGEDTQYF
v_gene: TRBV20-1; j_gene: TRBJ1-2; abundance: NA; d_gene: NA; CDR3nt: TGCAGTGCTAGAAGACAGGATGGCTACACCTTC; CDR3aa: CSARRQDGYTF
v_gene: TRBV25-1; j_gene: TRBJ1-5; abundance: NA; d_gene: NA; CDR3nt: TGTGCCAGCAGTGATGCCGGGGGCTATCAGCCCCAGCATTTT; CDR3aa: CASSDAGGYQPQHF
v_gene: TRBV7-9; j_gene: TRBJ2-1; abundance: few; d_gene: TRBD2; CDR3nt: TGTGCCAGCAGCTCAAGACTAGCGGAGTACAATGAGCAGTTCTTC; CDR3aa: CASSSRLAEYNEQFF
v_gene: TRBV4-1; j_gene: TRBJ1-1; abundance: NA; d_gene: NA; CDR3nt: TGCGCCAGCAGCCAAGATAGGGCTGTCAACACTGAAGCTTTCTTT; CDR3aa: CASSQDRAVNTEAFF
v_gene: TRBV7-9; j_gene: TRBJ1-5; abundance: NA; d_gene: TRBD1; CDR3nt: TGTGCCAGCAGCCCGGGGACAGCCGATCAGCCCCAGCATTTT; CDR3aa: CASSPGTADQPQHF
v_gene: TRBV20-1; j_gene: TRBJ2-5; abundance: NA; d_gene: TRBD1; CDR3nt: TGCAGGGGACAGTTCCAAGAGACCCAGTACTTC; CDR3aa: CRGQFQETQYF
v_gene: TRBV29-1; j_gene: TRBJ2-7; abundance: NA; d_gene: TRBD1; CDR3nt: TGCAGCGTTGTTGGTGGACAGGGGGCGGACGAGCAGTACTTC; CDR3aa: CSVVGGQGADEQYF
v_gene: TRBV5-1; j_gene: TRBJ1-1; abundance: NA; d_gene: TRBD1; CDR3nt: TGCGCCAGCAGCGTGTACCTCGACAGGGGCACTGAAGCTTTCTTT; CDR3aa: CASSVYLDRGTEAFF
v_gene: TRBV29-1; j_gene: TRBJ2-7; abundance: NA; d_gene: NA; CDR3nt: TGCAGCGTTGGGCGGGTGGCCTACGAGCAGTACTTC; CDR3aa: CSVGRVAYEQYF
v_gene: TRBV30; j_gene: TRBJ2-7; abundance: NA; d_gene: NA; CDR3nt: TGTGCCTGGAGTCAGGGCTGGGAGCAGTACTTC; CDR3aa: CAWSQGWEQYF
v_gene: TRBV5-1; j_gene: TRBJ2-5; abundance: NA; d_gene: NA; CDR3nt: TGCGCCAGCAGCTTACAGGGAGGATGGGAGACCCAGTACTTC; CDR3aa: CASSLQGGWETQYF
v_gene: TRBV20-1; j_gene: TRBJ1-2; abundance: NA; d_gene: NA; CDR3nt: TGCAGTGCTAGAGTTGGAGATGGCTACACCTTC; CDR3aa: CSARVGDGYTF
v_gene: TRBV20-1; j_gene: TRBJ1-2; abundance: NA; d_gene: NA; CDR3nt: TGCAGTGCTAGCCGTGCTAGGGGCTACACCTTC; CDR3aa: CSASRARGYTF
v_gene: TRBV29-1; j_gene: TRBJ2-3; abundance: NA; d_gene: NA; CDR3nt: TGCAGCGTGGGTCAGGGAGGTGAAGATACGCAGTATTTT; CDR3aa: CSVGQGGEDTQYF
v_gene: TRBV6-4; j_gene: TRBJ2-3; abundance: NA; d_gene: TRBD2; CDR3nt: TGTGCCAGCAGTGACGGGGAGGGAGATACGCAGTATTTT; CDR3aa: CASSDGEGDTQYF
v_gene: TRBV4-3; j_gene: TRBJ2-2; abundance: NA; d_gene: NA; CDR3nt: TGCGCCAGCAGCCAAGATGGGGCGCGCCCCGGGGAGCTGTTTTTT; CDR3aa: CASSQDGARPGELFF
v_gene: TRBV4-2; j_gene: TRBJ2-1; abundance: NA; d_gene: TRBD2; CDR3nt: TGTGCCAGCAGCCAAGATCGTAGGACTAGCGGGGGGCCTGACTACAATGAGCAGTTCTTC; CDR3aa: CASSQDRRTSGGPDYNEQFF
v_gene: TRBV10-3; j_gene: TRBJ1-2; abundance: few; d_gene: NA; CDR3nt: TGTGCCATCAGTGAGTCCAGGGTGAACTATGGCTACACCTTC; CDR3aa: CAISESRVNYGYTF
v_gene: TRBV5-1; j_gene: TRBJ1-1; abundance: many; d_gene: NA; CDR3nt: TGCGCCAGCAGCTTGGGTCTGGGCACTGAAGCTTTCTTT; CDR3aa: CASSLGLGTEAFF
v_gene: TRBV27; j_gene: TRBJ1-2; abundance: NA; d_gene: TRBD1; CDR3nt: TGTGCCAGCACCCTAGGGACAGGGGGCGGTGGCTACACCTTC; CDR3aa: CASTLGTGGGGYTF
v_gene: TRBV4-1; j_gene: TRBJ1-4; abundance: NA; d_gene: NA; CDR3nt: TGCGCCAGCAGCCCGGCGGGGCATGAAAAACTGTTTTTT; CDR3aa: CASSPAGHEKLFF
v_gene: TRBV5-1; j_gene: TRBJ2-5; abundance: NA; d_gene: NA; CDR3nt: TGCGCCAGCAGCTTGGGCGCTACTCAAGAGACCCAGTACTTC; CDR3aa: CASSLGATQETQYF
v_gene: TRBV29-1; j_gene: TRBJ2-1; abundance: NA; d_gene: TRBD2; CDR3nt: TGCAGCGTTGAAGGACTAGCGGGCCATGAGCAGTTCTTC; CDR3aa: CSVEGLAGHEQFF
v_gene: TRBV7-8; j_gene: TRBJ2-2; abundance: NA; d_gene: TRBD1; CDR3nt: TGTGCCAGCAGCTTAGCGCAACAGGGGGACACCGGGGAGCTGTTTTTT; CDR3aa: CASSLAQQGDTGELFF
v_gene: TRBV5-1; j_gene: TRBJ2-7; abundance: NA; d_gene: TRBD2; CDR3nt: TGCGCCAGCAGAGAGCGGGGGGTAGATCGGGAGCAGTACTTC; CDR3aa: CASRERGVDREQYF
v_gene: TRBV30; j_gene: TRBJ1-2; abundance: few; d_gene: NA; CDR3nt: TGTGCCTGGGTTATGACAGGCTTGGGCTATGGCTACACCTTC; CDR3aa: CAWVMTGLGYGYTF
v_gene: TRBV5-1; j_gene: TRBJ1-1; abundance: few; d_gene: NA; CDR3nt: TGCGCCAGCAGCTCGACACTGAACACTGAAGCTTTCTTT; CDR3aa: CASSSTLNTEAFF
v_gene: TRBV29-1; j_gene: TRBJ2-7; abundance: NA; d_gene: TRBD2; CDR3nt: TGCAGCGTTGAAGGAGCTAGCGGGGGCTCCCTTTACGAGCAGTACTTC; CDR3aa: CSVEGASGGSLYEQYF
v_gene: TRBV19; j_gene: TRBJ2-5; abundance: NA; d_gene: NA; CDR3nt: TGTGCCAGTAGTATCGCCCATCTGAAGGGGAAGGAGACCCAGTACTTC; CDR3aa: CASSIAHLKGKETQYF
v_gene: TRBV25-1; j_gene: TRBJ2-5; abundance: NA; d_gene: NA; CDR3nt: TGTGCCAGCAGTGAGCCGGGCGGGGAAGGGGAGACCCAGTACTTC; CDR3aa: CASSEPGGEGETQYF